These 27 T cell receptor beta chains came from one sample sequenced in a study of human T cells and chemical hapten exposure. Someone pulled total RNA out of unfractionated whole blood. TCRdb redid the calling of the 5' RACE reads with MiXCR, one entry per CDR3 protein. This table holds tens of thousands of distinct CDR3 sequences, more than 7.5% found once. The receptors were gathered from a male donor in good health.

This clonotype has only a few counts. The V call is TRBV5-3, the J call TRBJ2-1, with D possibly TRBD2 on 7 matching bases. TRBV5-3 is an ORF; its function is uncertain. V lost 6 bases and J 0 bases, leaving 25 bases between the germline ends. This CDR3 has 19 amino acids. CDR3 sequence: CARTKGGGPTIGSYNEQFF. The CDR3 DNA follows: TGTGCCAGAACAAAGGGCGGGGGCCCTACTATTGGCTCCTACAATGAGCAGTTCTTC.

In this sample, this clonotype turned up many times. J is TRBJ2-7 and V is TRBV12-3 or TRBV12-4; TRBD1 matches 9 bases. This CDR3 contains 14 residues. V dropped 1 base and J dropped 6; count of bases not matched to a gene: 4. CDR3 loop: CASSLGGTGSEQYF. CDR3 in DNA: TGTGCCAGCAGTTTAGGTGGGACAGGGAGCGAGCAGTACTTC.

The rearrangement uses TRBV12-3 or TRBV12-4 and TRBJ1-5; D uncertain. V dropped 6 bases and J dropped 2 bases, with 17 bases sitting between them. The CDR3 runs 16 residues. CDR3 protein: CASRLMTPRGNQPQHF. The CDR3, as DNA: TGTGCCAGCAGGCTTATGACCCCGAGGGGCAATCAGCCCCAGCATTTT.

As DNA, the CDR3 is TGTGCCAGCAGTGAATACGGGGTGCCTCTCCCTGAAGCTTTCTTT. This codes for CASSEYGVPLPEAFF. The chain couples TRBV25-1 to TRBJ1-1, with unresolved D. The V and J ends lost 0 bases and 6 bases respectively, with 14 bases between them. The CDR3 runs to 15 residues. CDR1 and CDR2 from the germline V gene are MGHDK and SYGVNS. The whole variable domain, filled in from reference TRBV25-1 and TRBJ1-1, reads EADIYQTPRYLVIGTGKKITLECSQTMGHDKMYWYQQDPGMELHLIHYSYGVNSTEKGDLSSESTVSRIRTEHFPLTLESARPSHTSQYLCASSEYGVPLPEAFFGQGTRLTVV.

This clonotype has ten or more counts. In DNA form, the CDR3 reads TGCAGTGCTGGACAGGGGGCGCAGCAACCTGAAGCTTTCTTT. Its translation is CSAGQGAQQPEAFF. This chain joins TRBV20-1 and TRBJ1-1, with 11 bases fitting TRBD1. CDR3 length: 14 amino acids. Trimming cost V 5 bases and J 6 bases; bases outside gene matches: 8. Germline V CDR1 and CDR2: DFQATT, SNEGSKA (reference sequence).

This clonotype was found a few times. The chain has TRBV7-9 and TRBJ1-6; D is ambiguous. Germline V lookup: CDR1 SEHNR, CDR2 FQNEAQ (reference sequence). The V end lost 5 bases, the J end lost 4 bases, and 18 bases lay between the germline ends. CDR3 length: 17 residues. CDR3 nucleotide sequence: TGTGCCAGCAGCCCGAACTCGGCCTCCGGTTATAATTCACCCCTCCACTTT. Protein product: CASSPNSASGYNSPLHF.

This clonotype was observed a few times. The chain is built from TRBV5-1 and TRBJ2-1; possible D gene TRBD2, 5 bases. Trimming pared 1 base from V and 0 bases from J, leaving 14 bases between. The CDR3 runs to 17 residues. Germline V gene sequence: CDR1 SGHRS, CDR2 YFSETQ. The CDR3 DNA follows: TGCGCCAGCAGCTTGACCGCGGCGGGTAGCTCCTACAATGAGCAGTTCTTC. This sequence encodes CASSLTAAGSSYNEQFF.

The gene calls are TRBV10-3 and TRBJ2-1; TRBD1 might be the D (6 bases). The CDR3 runs to 14 residues. Trimming removed 6 bases from V and 5 bases from J, with 14 bases in between. The germline CDR1 and CDR2 sequences are ENHRY and SYGVKD. In nucleotides, the CDR3 is TGTGCCATCAGCCCACAGGGATCCCACAATGAGCAGTTCTTC. Translated, it gives CAISPQGSHNEQFF.

The chain is built from TRBV7-2 and TRBJ2-1, with 10 positions matching TRBD2. Looked up from germline, CDR1 is SGHTA and CDR2 is FQGNSA. V was pared by 1 base and J by 3 bases, with 6 bases of the junction left unmatched. This CDR3 has 17 amino acids. The CDR3 nucleotides read TGTGCCAGCAGCTTAGGGAAACTAGCGGGGTACTACAATGAGCAGTTCTTC. Translation gives CASSLGKLAGYYNEQFF.

This clonotype came up a few times. V gene TRBV11-2 combines with J gene TRBJ1-1; D is unresolved. This CDR3 contains 15 residues. V was cut by 1 base and J by 1 base, with 10 bases left in between. CDR1 is SGHAT, CDR2 FQNNGV, per germline. The CDR3 coding sequence is TGTGCCAGCAGCTTAGCCCCGACGGGGAACACTGAAGCTTTCTTT. Its protein product is CASSLAPTGNTEAFF. The full variable domain, its missing parts supplied by reference TRBV11-2 and TRBJ1-1, is EAGVAQSPRYKIIEKRQSVAFWCNPISGHATLYWYQQILGQGPKLLIQFQNNGVVDDSQLPKDRFSAERLKGVDSTLKIQPAKLEDSAVYLCASSLAPTGNTEAFFGQGTRLTVV.

At least ten counts were recorded for this clonotype. J is TRBJ1-6 and V is TRBV5-1, with a tentative D call TRBD1 (5 bases). V was trimmed by 0 bases and J by 5 bases, leaving 15 bases between them. The CDR3 covers 17 residues. The germline V gene encodes CDR1 SGHRS and CDR2 YFSETQ. The CDR3 loop is CASSLENRDANNSPLHF. The CDR3 region has the DNA TGCGCCAGCAGCTTGGAAAACCGGGACGCCAATAATTCACCCCTCCACTTT.

This clonotype has more than one count but fewer than ten. This sequence joins TRBV7-9 and TRBJ2-7, with D possibly matching TRBD2 (6 bases). V was pared by 1 base and J by 6 bases, with 7 bases between. The V gene's germline CDR1 is SEHNR and CDR2 FQNEAQ (reference sequence). The CDR3 covers 12 residues. CDR3: CASSLEGGEQYF. The CDR3 DNA sequence: TGTGCCAGCAGCTTAGAGGGAGGCGAGCAGTACTTC.

This chain connects TRBV14 to TRBJ2-3, with 7 bases fitting TRBD1. V lost 2 bases and J lost 10; bases outside the gene matches: 12. This CDR3 is 15 amino acids long. Germline V gene data show CDR1 as SGHDN and CDR2 as FVKESK. CDR3 nucleotide sequence: TGTGCCAGCAGCCAATTTAGGGACAGCCCCCGGGCGCAGTATTTT. It yields the protein CASSQFRDSPRAQYF.

The gene calls are TRBV20-1 and TRBJ2-1; 15 nucleotides agree with TRBD2. From germline, CDR1 is DFQATT and CDR2 SNEGSKA (reference sequence). CDR3 length equals 16 residues. Germline trimming cut 3 bases from V and 4 bases from J; bases unmatched to any gene: 4. CDR3 protein: CSASGLAGGPYNEQFF. The CDR3 DNA sequence: TGCAGTGCTAGTGGACTAGCGGGAGGGCCGTACAATGAGCAGTTCTTC.

This clonotype was counted a few times. V and J are TRBV29-1 and TRBJ2-5; 7 bases are shared with TRBD1. From germline, CDR1 is SQVTM and CDR2 ANQGSEA. V lost 4 bases to trimming and J lost 6 bases; unmatched junction nucleotides: 8. This CDR3 is 13 amino acids long. The CDR3, as DNA: TGCAGCGTTGCCGGGACAGCTCCCCAGACCCAGTACTTC. Amino acid sequence: CSVAGTAPQTQYF.

Many counts were recorded for this clonotype. The rearrangement links TRBV3-1 to TRBJ1-1; D is unresolved. Trimming pared 1 base from V and 1 base from J, leaving 7 bases between. The CDR3 consists of 14 residues. Germline lookup yields CDR1 LGHDT and CDR2 YNNKEL (reference sequence). This CDR3 is CASSQARWNTEAFF. Here the CDR3 DNA reads TGTGCCAGCAGCCAAGCCCGATGGAACACTGAAGCTTTCTTT.

This clonotype was seen repeatedly, ten times or more. The chain is built from TRBV4-3 and TRBJ2-1; TRBD2 matches at 9 bases. The CDR3 is made up of 15 amino acids. The germline gives CDR1 LGHNA, CDR2 YSLEER. V trimming: 6 bases; J trimming: 8 bases; junction bases outside the gene matches: 11. CDR3 protein: CASSLTSGSFHEQFF. In DNA, the CDR3 is TGCGCCAGCAGTCTGACTAGCGGATCTTTCCATGAGCAGTTCTTC.

The V gene is TRBV18, the J gene TRBJ2-7; D remains ambiguous. Germline CDR1 and CDR2: KGHSH and LQKENI. This CDR3 contains 15 residues. V was cut by 6 bases and J by 0 bases, with 15 bases left in between. The CDR3 DNA reads as TGTGCCAGCTCGAGAGCCCGGGCGATCTCCTACGAGCAGTACTTC. Translation gives CASSRARAISYEQYF.

This clonotype came up once. The chain combines TRBV11-2 with TRBJ2-3; D unclear. The germline CDR1 and CDR2 sequences are SGHAT and FQNNGV. The CDR3 contains 14 residues. Deletions cut 8 bases from V and 1 base from J, with 13 bases between. CDR3 protein: CASAILARTDTQYF. CDR3 DNA sequence: TGTGCCAGCGCCATTTTGGCCCGCACAGATACGCAGTATTTT.

In its sample, this clonotype was seen a few times. This chain uses TRBV29-1 with TRBJ2-5, with 7 bases that match TRBD1. Germline V gene lookup returns CDR1 SQVTM and CDR2 ANQGSEA. The CDR3 totals 13 residues. Germline trimming cut 1 base from V and 3 bases from J; bases unmatched to any gene: 2. CDR3 sequence (DNA): TGCAGCGTTGAAGGGCAGGGGGAAGAGACCCAGTACTTC. Translating gives CSVEGQGEETQYF.

The sample holds a few counts of this clonotype. This chain connects TRBV6-6 to TRBJ2-2; a possible D gene is TRBD1 (5 bases). Germline lookup yields CDR1 MNHNY and CDR2 SVGAGI (reference sequence). The CDR3 consists of 13 residues. V lost 6 bases and J 3 bases, leaving 8 bases between the germline ends. The CDR3 reads CASSRADTGELFF. CDR3 nucleotides: TGTGCCAGCAGCAGGGCCGACACCGGGGAGCTGTTTTTT.

This clonotype was recorded a few times. This chain connects TRBV7-2 to TRBJ2-1; D not resolved. CDR1 SGHTA and CDR2 FQGNSA come from the germline V gene. This CDR3 has 16 amino acids. Trimming removed 0 bases at V and 6 bases at J, with 15 bases between. As DNA, the CDR3 is TGTGCCAGCAGCTTAGCTCCTCCAGCCAGGCCCAATGAGCAGTTCTTC. Amino acids: CASSLAPPARPNEQFF.

This clonotype was counted between two and nine times. The chain carries TRBV13 and TRBJ2-7, with D possibly matching TRBD2 (6 bases). Germline V CDR1 and CDR2: PRHDT, FYEKMQ (reference sequence). The length of the CDR3 is 14 residues. Trimming removed 3 bases at V and 5 bases at J, with 14 bases between. Here the CDR3 DNA reads TGTGCCAGCAGCTTGGGGGTCCCGGGGGACGAGCAGTACTTC. Its translation: CASSLGVPGDEQYF.

This clonotype occurred a few times. The chain carries TRBV12-3 or TRBV12-4 and TRBJ1-1; D gene unclear. This CDR3 has 13 amino acids. V was cut by 2 bases and J by 3 bases, with 7 bases left in between. Written as DNA, the CDR3 is TGTGCCAGCAGTTTAAAGTTGGACACTGAAGCTTTCTTT. It codes for CASSLKLDTEAFF.

This clonotype has ten or more counts. J is TRBJ2-7 and V is TRBV5-1; D not certain. The CDR3 covers 11 residues. Trimming left V 0 bases short and J 5 bases short, with 3 bases between. The germline CDR1 and CDR2 sequences are SGHRS and YFSETQ. CDR3 residues: CASSLEDEQYF. In nucleotides, the CDR3 is TGCGCCAGCAGCTTGGAGGACGAGCAGTACTTC.

In this sample, this clonotype turned up a few times. This chain links TRBV29-1 with TRBJ1-1; D might be TRBD1 (5 bases). The CDR3 spans 15 residues. Germline V gene sequence: CDR1 SQVTM, CDR2 ANQGSEA. V was clipped by 0 bases and J by 0 bases, with 11 bases between them. The CDR3 nucleotides read TGCAGCGTTGAAGATGGTGCAGGGATGAACACTGAAGCTTTCTTT. Protein product: CSVEDGAGMNTEAFF.

This clonotype was picked up a small number of times. The chain combines TRBV27 with TRBJ2-3; TRBD2 matches 9 bases. Germline CDR1 MNHEY, CDR2 SMNVEV (reference sequence). CDR3 size: 16 residues. V lost 0 bases and J lost 4; bases outside the gene matches: 5. The CDR3 DNA is TGTGCCAGCAGTTTATCACTAGCGGGCGCGGCAGATACGCAGTATTTT. It encodes CASSLSLAGAADTQYF.